One and the same sample provided the 22 T cell receptor beta chains below, sequenced in a study of shared clonotypes between healthy human individuals. Libraries were prepared by immunoSEQ multiplex PCR; TCRdb keeps only in-frame clonotypes and omits some of them. Of 190,000 or so clones in the sample, approximately 92% were seen once. Sequencing was carried out using naive CD4+ T cells sorted from blood. Subset in this sample: CD45RA+ positively selected. These receptors were taken from a woman aged 25 to 39 in good health.

V usage is TRBV18 and J usage is TRBJ2-1; possible D gene TRBD2, 5 bases. Per the germline V gene, CDR1 is KGHSH and CDR2 is LQKENI. V was clipped by 1 base and J by 0 bases, with 10 bases between them. This CDR3 spans 16 amino acids. For the CDR3, the DNA is TGTGCCAGCTCACCACTAGCGCCGAGCTCCTACAATGAGCAGTTCTTC. Protein: CASSPLAPSSYNEQFF. The complete variable domain, with remaining parts taken from reference TRBV18 and TRBJ2-1, reads NAGVMQNPRHLVRRRGQEARLRCSPMKGHSHVYWYRQLPEEGLKFMVYLQKENIIDESGMPKERFSAEFPKEGPSILRIQQVVRGDSAAYFCASSPLAPSSYNEQFFGPGTRLTVL.

CDR3 DNA: TGTGCCAGCAGCTTAAATACGCTAGCGGGAGTGTCGAACACCGGGGAGCTGTTTTTT. Amino acid sequence: CASSLNTLAGVSNTGELFF. The rearrangement joins TRBV7-2 to TRBJ2-2; TRBD2 matches 10 bases. Germline loops: CDR1 SGHTA, CDR2 FQGNSA. V lost 2 bases and J lost 0; bases outside the gene matches: 9. The CDR3 has 19 residues.

The CDR3 loop reads CASSLVAGGPYEQYF. DNA for the CDR3: TGTGCCAGCAGTTTGGTAGCGGGAGGCCCCTACGAGCAGTACTTC. J is TRBJ2-7 and V is TRBV27; 10 nucleotides line up with TRBD2. This CDR3 spans 15 amino acids. Trimming removed 3 bases from V and 2 bases from J; junction bases left unmatched: 4. CDR1 and CDR2 (germline): MNHEY, SMNVEV (reference sequence).

The chain joins TRBV5-1 to TRBJ1-5; no clear D. V lost 0 bases to trimming and J lost 3 bases, with 7 bases between them. CDR1 SGHRS and CDR2 YFSETQ come from the germline V gene. The CDR3 spans 14 residues. The CDR3 loop reads CASSLGPPNQPQHF. CDR3 DNA: TGCGCCAGCAGCTTGGGACCCCCCAATCAGCCCCAGCATTTT.

There are a few counts of this clone. The chain couples TRBV2 to TRBJ1-2; 10 bases match TRBD1. In germline, CDR1 is SNHLY, CDR2 FYNNEI. The CDR3 loop spans 13 amino acids. After removal of 10 bases from V and 4 bases from J, the junction contained 6 bases not matched to a gene. The CDR3 here is CATPGQGSYGYTF. The CDR3 DNA reads TGTGCCACTCCGGGACAGGGGAGCTATGGCTACACCTTC. Together with reference TRBV2 and TRBJ1-2, the CDR3 gives the full variable domain: EPEVTQTPSHQVTQMGQEVILRCVPISNHLYFYWYRQILGQKVEFLVSFYNNEISEKSEIFDDQFSVERPDGSNFTLKIRSTKLEDSAMYFCATPGQGSYGYTFGSGTRLTVV.

The chain combines TRBV27 with TRBJ2-7; D call uncertain. V was clipped by 2 bases and J by 6 bases, with 17 bases between them. Germline values: CDR1 MNHEY, CDR2 SMNVEV (reference sequence). The CDR3 is 15 residues long. The CDR3 loop is CASSLMGSSLGEQYF. CDR3 in DNA: TGTGCCAGCAGTTTAATGGGGTCTAGTCTGGGCGAGCAGTACTTC.

This chain links TRBV28 with TRBJ2-1; 9 positions agree with TRBD2. Germline V gene lookup returns CDR1 MDHEN and CDR2 SYDVKM. There are 15 residues in the CDR3. Losses at the gene ends were 4 bases for V and 9 bases for J; bases not matched to a gene: 10. The CDR3 nucleotides read TGTGCCAGCAGTTGGGGGACTAGCTATAGCGGTGAGCAGTTCTTC. Its translation: CASSWGTSYSGEQFF.

V is TRBV6-4 and J is TRBJ2-7; no clear D gene. V lost 2 bases and J 4 bases, leaving 12 bases between the germline ends. This CDR3 is 14 amino acids long. Germline V gene lookup returns CDR1 MRHNA and CDR2 SNTAGT. For the CDR3, the DNA is TGTGCCAGCAGTGACCAGGCCGGGTCGTACGAGCAGTACTTC. It translates to CASSDQAGSYEQYF.

This chain connects TRBV6-7 to TRBJ1-1; 7 bases are a match to TRBD1. TRBV6-7 is an ORF; its function is uncertain. This CDR3 has 11 amino acids. After removal of 10 bases from V and 6 bases from J, the junction contained 5 bases not matched to a gene. The DNA of the CDR3 is TGTGCCACTCAGGGGGGCGCTGAAGCTTTCTTT. It translates to CATQGGAEAFF.

The V call is TRBV10-3, the J call TRBJ2-5, with 9 bases lining up with TRBD1. Germline assignment: CDR1 ENHRY and CDR2 SYGVKD. This CDR3 has 15 residues. V lost 0 bases and J lost 5; bases outside the gene matches: 4. CDR3 loop: CAISESDRGRETQYF. Written as DNA, the CDR3 is TGTGCCATCAGTGAGTCGGACAGGGGACGTGAGACCCAGTACTTC.

This chain joins TRBV18 and TRBJ2-7; possibly TRBD2 for D (6 bases). Trimming stripped 3 bases from V and 5 bases from J, with 11 bases between. This CDR3 has 13 residues. The germline CDR1 and CDR2 sequences are KGHSH and LQKENI. CDR3 in amino acids: CASSPTAGHEQYF. CDR3 sequence (DNA): TGTGCCAGCTCACCCACGGCGGGGCACGAGCAGTACTTC.

The chain carries TRBV19 and TRBJ2-5, with a possible D match to TRBD1 (5 bases). Germline V gene sequence: CDR1 LNHDA, CDR2 SQIVND (reference sequence). V lost 4 bases, J lost 4 bases, and 10 bases lay in between. CDR3 size: 13 residues. The CDR3 nucleotides read TGTGCCAGTAGTAGGTTGGGGCTAGAGACCCAGTACTTC. The encoded protein is CASSRLGLETQYF.

The V and J genes are TRBV30 and TRBJ2-5, with TRBD1 matching 7 bases. The V segment lost 7 bases and the J segment 3 bases; nucleotides outside the gene matches: 5. Germline CDR1 reads GTSNPN; CDR2 reads SVGIG (reference sequence). The CDR3 contains 12 residues. The CDR3 sequence: CASDRAEETQYF. The CDR3 nucleotides are TGTGCCTCCGACAGGGCGGAAGAGACCCAGTACTTC.

The chain uses TRBV7-9 and TRBJ2-5; D is unclear. The CDR3 consists of 15 residues. V was cut by 5 bases and J by 5 bases, with 18 bases left in between. Per germline, CDR1 SEHNR and CDR2 FQNEAQ (reference sequence). The CDR3 region is CASSPRRIEIETQYF. DNA of the CDR3: TGTGCCAGCAGCCCCAGACGCATTGAAATTGAGACCCAGTACTTC.

V gene TRBV18 combines with J gene TRBJ2-2; 11 nucleotides match TRBD2. J was trimmed by 4 bases and V by 4 bases; bases with no gene match: 2. CDR1 and CDR2 from the germline V gene are KGHSH and LQKENI. The CDR3 runs to 15 residues. CDR3: CASSLAGGPTGELFF. DNA for the CDR3: TGTGCCAGCTCACTAGCGGGAGGGCCCACCGGGGAGCTGTTTTTT.

The rearrangement links TRBV11-1 to TRBJ2-7; TRBD1 agrees at 10 bases. There are 17 residues in the CDR3. From germline, CDR1 is SGHAT and CDR2 FQDESV (reference sequence). Trimming at V came to 5 bases and at J to 7 bases, leaving 17 bases not matched to a gene. CDR3 in DNA: TGTGCCAGCAGCCCCCGGACAGGGGGTCCCCTGGGAGGGGAGCAGTACTTC. This translates into CASSPRTGGPLGGEQYF.

V gene TRBV9 combines with J gene TRBJ2-5; TRBD2 aligns across 14 bases. The CDR3 extends over 16 amino acids. Germline CDR1 SGDLS, CDR2 YYNGEE. With V trimmed by 5 bases and J by 7 bases, 10 bases remained unmatched. CDR3 amino acids: CASSPGTSGSWGTQYF. CDR3 nucleotides: TGTGCCAGCAGTCCTGGGACTAGCGGGAGTTGGGGGACCCAGTACTTC.

The J gene is TRBJ2-6, the V gene TRBV23-1, with TRBD2 identical over 7 bases. TRBV23-1 is marked as an open reading frame, function uncertain. The length of the CDR3 is 14 residues. V shed 8 bases and J 4 bases; nucleotides not matched to a gene: 5. The CDR3 bases are TGCGCCAGCCCCCGGGGGGTCGGGGCCAACGTCCTGACTTTC. Its protein product is CASPRGVGANVLTF.

The chain is built from TRBV19 and TRBJ2-1; 10 bases are a match to TRBD2. Trimming removed 4 bases from V and 8 bases from J; junction bases left unmatched: 8. The CDR3 length is 15 residues. Germline V gene sequence: CDR1 LNHDA, CDR2 SQIVND (reference sequence). The CDR3 spells CASSKGLAEGDEQFF. In DNA form, the CDR3 reads TGTGCCAGTAGTAAAGGACTAGCGGAGGGGGATGAGCAGTTCTTC.

V gene TRBV7-9 combines with J gene TRBJ1-4; weak D call: TRBD1 (6 bases). Germline CDR1 SEHNR, CDR2 FQNEAQ (reference sequence). V gave up 3 bases and J gave up 0 bases, with 14 bases separating them. This CDR3 comprises 17 residues. CDR3 sequence (DNA): TGTGCCAGCAGCTTCCTCGGACAGTCAACAACTAATGAAAAACTGTTTTTT. Amino acids: CASSFLGQSTTNEKLFF.

The gene calls are TRBV18 and TRBJ1-4, with 10 bases fitting TRBD1. V shed 2 bases, J shed 8 bases, and the junction held 5 bases outside the gene matches. Germline assignment: CDR1 KGHSH and CDR2 LQKENI. This CDR3 spans 15 amino acids. CDR3 coding DNA: TGTGCCAGCTCACCAGGGACAGGGGTAAAGGAAAAACTGTTTTTT. This sequence encodes CASSPGTGVKEKLFF.

The chain recombines TRBV5-1 with TRBJ1-1; 7 bases align to TRBD1. The CDR3 has 16 amino acids. The V and J ends lost 0 bases and 0 bases, in that order; junction bases with no gene match: 5. CDR1 and CDR2 from the germline V gene are SGHRS and YFSETQ. CDR3 bases: TGCGCCAGCAGCTTGGCCAGGACAGGTTTGAACACTGAAGCTTTCTTT. Translated, it gives CASSLARTGLNTEAFF. Full variable domain (remainder filled in from reference TRBV5-1 and TRBJ1-1): KAGVTQTPRYLIKTRGQQVTLSCSPISGHRSVSWYQQTPGQGLQFLFEYFSETQRNKGNFPGRFSGRQFSNSRSEMNVSTLELGDSALYLCASSLARTGLNTEAFFGQGTRLTVV.